The 6 T cell receptor beta chains below were found in one sample sequenced in a study of PD-1 blockade in classical Hodgkin lymphoma. Every one of the patients relapsed after autologous stem cell transplantation (brentuximab vedotin exposure was variable). Generated by immunoSEQ multiplex PCR, the TCRdb table keeps only in-frame clones and is missing some. The data show some 84,000 clones, 85% to 95% seen once. The specimen comprised peripheral blood mononuclear cells (PBMCs), sampled before the second cycle of nivolumab. The receptors here all came from a human donor with classical Hodgkin lymphoma.

The chain carries TRBV19 and TRBJ1-1, with 7 bases identical to TRBD1. The length of the CDR3 is 14 residues. Germline CDR1 is LNHDA and CDR2 is SQIVND (reference sequence). The ends lost 6 bases at V and 5 bases at J; junction bases unmatched: 9. CDR3 sequence reads: CASSHTGVETEAFF. DNA of the CDR3: TGTGCCAGTAGCCATACAGGGGTGGAGACTGAAGCTTTCTTT.

The chain carries TRBV7-9 and TRBJ1-1; D is perhaps TRBD1 (5 bases). The CDR3 is 14 residues long. Trimming took off 0 bases at V and 5 bases at J, with 10 bases between the two ends. The germline CDR1 and CDR2 sequences are SEHNR and FQNEAQ (reference sequence). CDR3 in amino acids: CASSLANKGTEAFF. In DNA, the CDR3 is TGTGCCAGCAGCTTAGCGAATAAGGGGACTGAAGCTTTCTTT.

The chain carries TRBV27 and TRBJ2-3; D is uncertain. This CDR3 is built from 11 residues. Trimming stripped 6 bases from V and 6 bases from J, with 7 bases between. Germline V gives CDR1 MNHEY, CDR2 SMNVEV (reference sequence). CDR3 bases: TGTGCCAGCAGGGTCCCCGATACGCAGTATTTT. This encodes CASRVPDTQYF.

The V call is TRBV11-1, the J call TRBJ2-1; possible D gene TRBD1, 6 bases. The CDR3 loop spans 15 amino acids. Germline CDR1 is SGHAT and CDR2 is FQDESV (reference sequence). V was pared by 2 bases and J by 3 bases, with 11 bases between. This CDR3 reads CASSLRDTDYNEQFF. CDR3 nucleotides: TGTGCCAGCAGCTTACGGGACACTGACTACAATGAGCAGTTCTTC.

The chain couples TRBV30 to TRBJ2-1; 7 nucleotides match TRBD2. J gave up 4 bases and V 3 bases, and 3 bases lay outside the gene matches. Germline CDR1 is GTSNPN and CDR2 is SVGIG (reference sequence). This CDR3 is 13 amino acids long. As DNA, the CDR3 is TGTGCCTGGAGAGGCGGGAGTTACAATGAGCAGTTCTTC. It yields the protein CAWRGGSYNEQFF.

The chain has TRBV4-2 and TRBJ2-7; possible D gene TRBD1, 10 bases. Germline assignment: CDR1 LGHNA and CDR2 YNFKEQ. Trimming shortened V by 0 bases and J by 2 bases, and 26 bases separated the two germline ends. CDR3 size: 20 residues. The DNA for the CDR3 is TGTGCCAGCAGCCAAGAAAGGGGACAGGGGCGAGCGGGAGGCCCCTACGAGCAGTACTTC. It specifies CASSQERGQGRAGGPYEQYF.